These T cell receptor beta chains were read from a single sample in a study of STAT3 mutations in large granular lymphocyte leukemia. Using immunoSEQ multiplex PCR, the repertoire was profiled, and TCRdb retains in-frame clones only, with some absent. Among tens of thousands of clones, 70% to 90% were seen once, and the ten largest hold approximately 12%. The material sequenced was peripheral blood mononuclear cells. Receptors were obtained from a man aged 55 to 70 with T-cell large granular lymphocyte leukemia. Some clones in this sample may be carry-over from other donors' samples. The CDR3 runs from the conserved cysteine through the conserved F or W. Fields, in order: CDR3 DNA, CDR3 protein, V gene, J gene, clone size, D gene. D genes are given only for firm matches. Only some rows state a clone size, as once, few, many or a class for expanded clones.

CDR3nt: TGCGCCAGCAGCTTGGGGCAGGCTTACACCGGGGAGCTGTTTTTT; CDR3aa: CASSLGQAYTGELFF; v_gene: TRBV5-1; j_gene: TRBJ2-2; abundance: -; d_gene: -
CDR3nt: TGCGCCAGCAGCTCACTAGGTGGGAATGAGCAGTTCTTC; CDR3aa: CASSSLGGNEQFF; v_gene: TRBV5-1; j_gene: TRBJ2-1; abundance: -; d_gene: -
CDR3nt: TGTGCCAGCACAGGGCTAGCGGGAGGCGCCGGGGAGCTGTTTTTT; CDR3aa: CASTGLAGGAGELFF; v_gene: TRBV2; j_gene: TRBJ2-2; abundance: -; d_gene: TRBD2
CDR3nt: TGTGCCTGGAGGGGGGACCGGCGCACTGAAGCTTTCTTT; CDR3aa: CAWRGDRRTEAFF; v_gene: TRBV30; j_gene: TRBJ1-1; abundance: -; d_gene: -
CDR3nt: TGCGCCAGCAGCTTGGGATGGCGCAATGAGCAGTTCTTC; CDR3aa: CASSLGWRNEQFF; v_gene: TRBV5-1; j_gene: TRBJ2-1; abundance: -; d_gene: -
CDR3nt: TGTGCTAGTGGTTTGCCAACGGGACTTGACGAGCAGTACTTC; CDR3aa: CASGLPTGLDEQYF; v_gene: TRBV12-5; j_gene: TRBJ2-7; abundance: -; d_gene: -
CDR3nt: TGTGCCAGTAGTGCTTCCGGGACCCTGACCCTCTATGGCTACACCTTC; CDR3aa: CASSASGTLTLYGYTF; v_gene: TRBV19; j_gene: TRBJ1-2; abundance: -; d_gene: -
CDR3nt: TGTGCCAGCAGCTTTGAGGGCTTCTTGAGCTCTGGAAACACCATATATTTT; CDR3aa: CASSFEGFLSSGNTIYF; v_gene: TRBV5-4; j_gene: TRBJ1-3; abundance: once; d_gene: -
CDR3nt: TGTGCCAGCAGTGAAGCGTTGGGACACCCATACGAGCAGTACTTC; CDR3aa: CASSEALGHPYEQYF; v_gene: TRBV6-1; j_gene: TRBJ2-7; abundance: -; d_gene: -
CDR3nt: TGTGCCAGCAGCTTAGGCGGGACGTCCTACGAGCAGTACTTC; CDR3aa: CASSLGGTSYEQYF; v_gene: TRBV7-9; j_gene: TRBJ2-7; abundance: -; d_gene: -
CDR3nt: TGTGCCAGCAGTTCCCTAGTAGGCCCCTATAATTCACCCCTCCACTTT; CDR3aa: CASSSLVGPYNSPLHF; v_gene: TRBV28; j_gene: TRBJ1-6; abundance: -; d_gene: -
CDR3nt: TGTGCCATCAGTGAGTTCGGACAAGACAATCAGCCCCAGCATTTT; CDR3aa: CAISEFGQDNQPQHF; v_gene: TRBV10-3; j_gene: TRBJ1-5; abundance: -; d_gene: -
CDR3nt: TGTGCCAGCAGCGAGGGGACTAGCGGGAGTTTTCTATATACGCAGTATTTT; CDR3aa: CASSEGTSGSFLYTQYF; v_gene: TRBV7-8; j_gene: TRBJ2-3; abundance: -; d_gene: TRBD2
CDR3nt: TGCGCCAGCAGCTTGATGGGACCCCGGAACACTGAAGCTTTCTTT; CDR3aa: CASSLMGPRNTEAFF; v_gene: TRBV5-1; j_gene: TRBJ1-1; abundance: -; d_gene: -
CDR3nt: TGTGCCAGAAGCGCCAGCGGGAGAGAGACCCAGTACTTC; CDR3aa: CARSASGRETQYF; v_gene: TRBV5-3; j_gene: TRBJ2-5; abundance: -; d_gene: TRBD2
CDR3nt: TGTGCCAGCAGCTTAGTGGTGGGACAGGGCGGCACTGAAGCTTTCTTT; CDR3aa: CASSLVVGQGGTEAFF; v_gene: TRBV7-2; j_gene: TRBJ1-1; abundance: -; d_gene: TRBD1
CDR3nt: TGTGCCATCAGGCTGACTAGCGGCGACAATGAGCAGTTCTTC; CDR3aa: CAIRLTSGDNEQFF; v_gene: TRBV10-3; j_gene: TRBJ2-1; abundance: -; d_gene: TRBD2
CDR3nt: TGTGCCACCAGCAAGGGACTAGCGGGCCTACGGGATGAGCAGTTCTTC; CDR3aa: CATSKGLAGLRDEQFF; v_gene: TRBV15; j_gene: TRBJ2-1; abundance: -; d_gene: TRBD2
CDR3nt: TGCGCCAGCAGCGAGCTTGGGTCCCAAGAGACCCAGTACTTC; CDR3aa: CASSELGSQETQYF; v_gene: TRBV5-1; j_gene: TRBJ2-5; abundance: once; d_gene: -
CDR3nt: TGTGCCAGTAGTGCCATACTAGTCGGGGAGCTGTTTTTT; CDR3aa: CASSAILVGELFF; v_gene: TRBV19; j_gene: TRBJ2-2; abundance: -; d_gene: -
CDR3nt: TGTGCCAGCATGACTAGCGGAACAGATACGCAGTATTTT; CDR3aa: CASMTSGTDTQYF; v_gene: TRBV2; j_gene: TRBJ2-3; abundance: -; d_gene: TRBD2
CDR3nt: TGTGCCAGCAGCTTAAGACTAGCCGGCGAGCAGTACTTC; CDR3aa: CASSLRLAGEQYF; v_gene: TRBV7-2; j_gene: TRBJ2-7; abundance: -; d_gene: TRBD2
CDR3nt: TGCAGCGTTGAAGGGTCAGTCGTGGAGACCCAGTACTTC; CDR3aa: CSVEGSVVETQYF; v_gene: TRBV29-1; j_gene: TRBJ2-5; abundance: -; d_gene: -
CDR3nt: TGTGCCAGCAGCAAGACCGATACCTACGAGCAGTACTTC; CDR3aa: CASSKTDTYEQYF; v_gene: TRBV7-9; j_gene: TRBJ2-7; abundance: -; d_gene: -
CDR3nt: TGTGCCAGCTCGTATAACCGGGGACAAGAGACCCAGTACTTC; CDR3aa: CASSYNRGQETQYF; v_gene: TRBV18; j_gene: TRBJ2-5; abundance: -; d_gene: -
CDR3nt: TGTGCCAGCTCACCGCGGATAGCGGGAGTGGGAGAGACCCAGTACTTC; CDR3aa: CASSPRIAGVGETQYF; v_gene: TRBV18; j_gene: TRBJ2-5; abundance: -; d_gene: TRBD2
CDR3nt: TGTGCCAGCAAACAGGGGAGGGTTCAGCCCCAGCATTTT; CDR3aa: CASKQGRVQPQHF; v_gene: TRBV28; j_gene: TRBJ1-5; abundance: -; d_gene: TRBD1
CDR3nt: TGTGCCTGGAGCATCCTAGACGAGCAGTACTTC; CDR3aa: CAWSILDEQYF; v_gene: TRBV30; j_gene: TRBJ2-7; abundance: -; d_gene: -
CDR3nt: TGTGCCAGCAGCTTGGCTACGTGGCAAGCCAACACTGAAGCTTTCTTT; CDR3aa: CASSLATWQANTEAFF; v_gene: TRBV5-4; j_gene: TRBJ1-1; abundance: once; d_gene: -
CDR3nt: TGCGCCAGCAGCCAAGATCTCCCCTCTCTAGCGGGGGTCCACACAGATACGCAGTATTTT; CDR3aa: CASSQDLPSLAGVHTDTQYF; v_gene: TRBV4-1; j_gene: TRBJ2-3; abundance: -; d_gene: TRBD2
CDR3nt: TGTGCCAGCAGCGAGGGGTACGAGCAGTACTTC; CDR3aa: CASSEGYEQYF; v_gene: TRBV4-2; j_gene: TRBJ2-7; abundance: -; d_gene: -
CDR3nt: TGTGCCAGTAGTACCCACAGGAGAAGCAATCAGCCCCAGCATTTT; CDR3aa: CASSTHRRSNQPQHF; v_gene: TRBV19; j_gene: TRBJ1-5; abundance: -; d_gene: -
CDR3nt: TGTGCCATCAGTGAGTCGAGCCGGAGTAATGAAAAACTGTTTTTT; CDR3aa: CAISESSRSNEKLFF; v_gene: TRBV10-3; j_gene: TRBJ1-4; abundance: once; d_gene: -
CDR3nt: TGCGCCAGCAGCCAAGTGGGAGGTTCGCCGGGCTACACCTTC; CDR3aa: CASSQVGGSPGYTF; v_gene: TRBV4-1; j_gene: TRBJ1-2; abundance: -; d_gene: -
CDR3nt: TGTGCCAGCAGTCTTGGCAGCGGGGGGGGCTACGAGCAGTACTTC; CDR3aa: CASSLGSGGGYEQYF; v_gene: TRBV6-5; j_gene: TRBJ2-7; abundance: -; d_gene: TRBD2
CDR3nt: TGTGCCAGCAGCTTGGGGGAACTTACTAGCAATCAGCCCCAGCATTTT; CDR3aa: CASSLGELTSNQPQHF; v_gene: TRBV5-6; j_gene: TRBJ1-5; abundance: -; d_gene: -
CDR3nt: TGTGCCAGCAGCTTGGGGGGATCGGAAAACACTGAAGCTTTCTTT; CDR3aa: CASSLGGSENTEAFF; v_gene: TRBV5-4; j_gene: TRBJ1-1; abundance: once; d_gene: -
CDR3nt: TGCGCCAGCAGCTTGGTGGTGGGAGTGGGAGAGACCCAGTACTTC; CDR3aa: CASSLVVGVGETQYF; v_gene: TRBV5-1; j_gene: TRBJ2-5; abundance: once; d_gene: -
CDR3nt: TGCGCCAGCAGCCCGGGAAATCGCCAGGGTACTGAAGCTTTCTTT; CDR3aa: CASSPGNRQGTEAFF; v_gene: TRBV5-1; j_gene: TRBJ1-1; abundance: once; d_gene: -
CDR3nt: TGTGCCAGCAGCCCCCTACACAGAACGGGTGAAAAACTGTTTTTT; CDR3aa: CASSPLHRTGEKLFF; v_gene: TRBV14; j_gene: TRBJ1-4; abundance: -; d_gene: -
CDR3nt: TGTGCCTGGAGTGTACGCCGGACGGGAGGCTATGGCTACACCTTC; CDR3aa: CAWSVRRTGGYGYTF; v_gene: TRBV30; j_gene: TRBJ1-2; abundance: -; d_gene: -
CDR3nt: TGTGCCAGCAGCCGGGACAGATACGAGCAGTACTTC; CDR3aa: CASSRDRYEQYF; v_gene: TRBV7-9; j_gene: TRBJ2-7; abundance: -; d_gene: TRBD1
CDR3nt: TGTGCCAGCAGCCCCGGACAATCGGGGGAGACCCAGTACTTC; CDR3aa: CASSPGQSGETQYF; v_gene: TRBV5-4; j_gene: TRBJ2-5; abundance: -; d_gene: -
CDR3nt: TGCGCCAGCAGCCAACCCGACTTAACCGGGGAGCTGTTTTTT; CDR3aa: CASSQPDLTGELFF; v_gene: TRBV4-3; j_gene: TRBJ2-2; abundance: -; d_gene: -
CDR3nt: TGTGCCAGCAGCCCACGGACAGGGAGCTCCTATAATTCACCCCTCCACTTT; CDR3aa: CASSPRTGSSYNSPLHF; v_gene: TRBV7-8; j_gene: TRBJ1-6; abundance: -; d_gene: TRBD1
CDR3nt: TGCGCCAGCAGCACTTCCGGGACAGGGGTGAGCGAAAAACTGTTTTTT; CDR3aa: CASSTSGTGVSEKLFF; v_gene: TRBV5-1; j_gene: TRBJ1-4; abundance: -; d_gene: TRBD1
CDR3nt: TGTGCCAGCAGCCTCATGGGTACGCAGTATTTT; CDR3aa: CASSLMGTQYF; v_gene: TRBV9; j_gene: TRBJ2-3; abundance: -; d_gene: -
CDR3nt: TGTGCCAGCAGTTCCCTCACCGCGCAGTTCTTC; CDR3aa: CASSSLTAQFF; v_gene: TRBV28; j_gene: TRBJ2-1; abundance: -; d_gene: -
CDR3nt: TGCGCCAGCAGCCAAGCAGGCCTCTCTGGAAACACCATATATTTT; CDR3aa: CASSQAGLSGNTIYF; v_gene: TRBV4-1; j_gene: TRBJ1-3; abundance: -; d_gene: -
CDR3nt: TGTGCCAGCAGCCCTCATGAGTTACAGTACTTC; CDR3aa: CASSPHELQYF; v_gene: TRBV28; j_gene: TRBJ2-7; abundance: -; d_gene: -
CDR3nt: TGTGCCAGCAGCTTTAGCGTTAACACTGAAGCTTTCTTT; CDR3aa: CASSFSVNTEAFF; v_gene: TRBV11-3; j_gene: TRBJ1-1; abundance: once; d_gene: -
CDR3nt: TGTGCCAGCAGCTTAGCGGTGTACAATGAGCAGTTCTTC; CDR3aa: CASSLAVYNEQFF; v_gene: TRBV13; j_gene: TRBJ2-1; abundance: -; d_gene: -
CDR3nt: TGTGCCAGTAGTATGGGGACAGGGGACTACGAGCAGTACTTC; CDR3aa: CASSMGTGDYEQYF; v_gene: TRBV19; j_gene: TRBJ2-7; abundance: few; d_gene: TRBD1
CDR3nt: TGTGCCAGCTCACCGCCTCCAAGAGGAGGCGTCACTGAAGCTTTCTTT; CDR3aa: CASSPPPRGGVTEAFF; v_gene: TRBV18; j_gene: TRBJ1-1; abundance: -; d_gene: -
CDR3nt: TGTGCCAGCAGTGATACGCAGTATTTT; CDR3aa: CASSDTQYF; v_gene: TRBV25-1; j_gene: TRBJ2-3; abundance: -; d_gene: -
CDR3nt: TGTGCCAGCAGCAACACAGGGGGCACTGAAGCTTTCTTT; CDR3aa: CASSNTGGTEAFF; v_gene: TRBV6-5; j_gene: TRBJ1-1; abundance: -; d_gene: TRBD1
CDR3nt: TGCGCCAGCAGGAGGACAGTCAACACCGGGGAGCTGTTTTTT; CDR3aa: CASRRTVNTGELFF; v_gene: TRBV5-1; j_gene: TRBJ2-2; abundance: -; d_gene: -